Presented here are 10 T cell receptor beta chains from one specimen sequenced in a study of blood T cell repertoires in COVID-19. Sequenced by immunoSEQ multiplex PCR; TCRdb stores in-frame clones only, minus some. The sample includes some 150,000 clones, approximately 86% seen only once; the top ten take around 2.5%. What was sequenced was peripheral blood. The receptors were sampled from a woman aged 70-85 years with acute or convalescent COVID-19.

This clone was seen just once. The chain links TRBV4-1 to TRBJ2-5; a possible D gene is TRBD2 (5 bases). The CDR3 loop spans 15 amino acids. Trimming shortened V by 0 bases and J by 5 bases, and 13 bases separated the two germline ends. Looked up from germline, CDR1 is MGHRA and CDR2 is YSYEKL. The CDR3 nucleotides are TGCGCCAGCAGCCAAGATTACGGGGTCGGTGAGACCCAGTACTTC. This gives the protein CASSQDYGVGETQYF.

V is TRBV20-1 and J is TRBJ1-4; 8 bases map to TRBD1. Trimming took 3 bases from V and 4 from J; bases not matched to a gene: 4. Germline V gene lookup returns CDR1 DFQATT and CDR2 SNEGSKA (reference sequence). The CDR3 length is 14 residues. The CDR3, as DNA: TGCAGTGCTAGTCAGGGGGCGAGTAATGAAAAACTGTTTTTT. It codes for CSASQGASNEKLFF.

The chain has TRBV6-5 and TRBJ1-2; TRBD1 matches 7 bases. This CDR3 region has 14 residues. The junction had 6 bases not matched to a gene; V was cut back by 1 base and J by 7 bases. Per germline, CDR1 MNHEY and CDR2 SVGAGI. This CDR3 reads CASSYLRQGGGYTF. In DNA, the CDR3 is TGTGCCAGCAGTTACTTAAGACAGGGTGGTGGCTACACCTTC.

CDR3 region: CASSLAGTSGGHTQYF. The DNA for the CDR3 is TGCGCCAGCAGCTTGGCCGGGACTAGCGGGGGACATACGCAGTATTTT. The chain links TRBV5-1 to TRBJ2-3; 14 bases map to TRBD2. V lost 0 bases to trimming and J lost 7 bases; unmatched junction nucleotides: 4. This CDR3 is 16 amino acids long. CDR1 and CDR2 (germline): SGHRS, YFSETQ.

CDR3 bases: TGTGCCAGCAGTTCCCGAATCACCAACCGACAAAACACAGGGAGACATGGCTACACCTTC. It yields the protein CASSSRITNRQNTGRHGYTF. This chain links TRBV2 with TRBJ1-2; weak D call: TRBD1 (6 bases). The V gene's germline CDR1 is SNHLY and CDR2 FYNNEI. V lost 5 bases to trimming and J lost 6 bases, with 34 bases between them. The CDR3 is made up of 20 amino acids.

The chain recombines TRBV5-1 with TRBJ2-1, with D hard to call. In germline, CDR1 is SGHRS, CDR2 YFSETQ. Between the trimmed V and J ends, which lost 0 bases and 13 bases, there was a span of 5 bases. The CDR3 is made up of 10 amino acids. CDR3: CASSLAIQFF. In nucleotides, the CDR3 is TGCGCCAGCAGCTTGGCCATTCAGTTCTTC.

This clone was seen only a few times. The CDR3 loop is CASSPDRVDYGYTF. The CDR3 nucleotides read TGTGCCAGTAGCCCGGACAGGGTGGACTATGGCTACACCTTC. The rearrangement joins TRBV19 to TRBJ1-2; 8 positions agree with TRBD1. Germline CDR1 and CDR2: LNHDA and SQIVND (reference sequence). The V and J ends lost 6 bases and 3 bases, in that order; junction bases with no gene match: 6. The CDR3 extends over 14 amino acids.

The chain links TRBV14 to TRBJ2-5, with 8 nucleotides matching TRBD1. The length of the CDR3 is 15 residues. Germline loops: CDR1 SGHDN, CDR2 FVKESK. The ends lost 0 bases at V and 5 bases at J; junction bases unmatched: 5. DNA of the CDR3: TGTGCCAGCAGCCAAGACGGCAGGGGGCCGGAGACCCAGTACTTC. Amino acids: CASSQDGRGPETQYF.

The chain is built from TRBV7-8 and TRBJ1-4, with D possibly being TRBD1 (5 bases). The CDR3 sequence is 16 residues long. Per the germline V gene, CDR1 is SGHVS and CDR2 is FQNEAQ. Trimming shortened V by 4 bases and J by 1 base, and 13 bases separated the two germline ends. CDR3 sequence: CASSSQGAVTNEKLFF. The DNA of the CDR3 is TGTGCCAGCAGCTCTCAGGGTGCAGTAACTAATGAAAAACTGTTTTTT.

The J gene is TRBJ1-6, the V gene TRBV2; D unresolved. This CDR3 spans 16 amino acids. Trimming cost V 3 bases and J 8 bases, with 17 bases left between them. The V gene's germline CDR1 is SNHLY and CDR2 FYNNEI. For the CDR3, the DNA is TGTGCCAGCAGTGAGGCCGTGCCCTCTCTGTATTCACCCCTCCACTTT. Protein sequence: CASSEAVPSLYSPLHF. Combining the CDR3 with reference TRBV2 and TRBJ1-6 gives the whole variable domain EPEVTQTPSHQVTQMGQEVILRCVPISNHLYFYWYRQILGQKVEFLVSFYNNEISEKSEIFDDQFSVERPDGSNFTLKIRSTKLEDSAMYFCASSEAVPSLYSPLHFGNGTRLTVT.